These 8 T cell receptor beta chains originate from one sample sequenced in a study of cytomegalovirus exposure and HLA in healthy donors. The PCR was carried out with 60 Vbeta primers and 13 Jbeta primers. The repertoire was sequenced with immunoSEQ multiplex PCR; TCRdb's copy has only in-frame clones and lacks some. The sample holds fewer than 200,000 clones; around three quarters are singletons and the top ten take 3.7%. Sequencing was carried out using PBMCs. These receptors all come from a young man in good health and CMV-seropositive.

Here the CDR3 reads CASNLAVSSYNEQFF. Written as DNA, the CDR3 is TGTGCCAGCAATTTAGCGGTTAGCTCCTACAATGAGCAGTTCTTC. This chain uses TRBV11-2 with TRBJ2-1; possibly TRBD2 for D (6 bases). Trimming took 7 bases from V and 0 from J, leaving 13 bases between them. Germline V CDR1 and CDR2: SGHAT, FQNNGV. This CDR3 is 15 amino acids long.

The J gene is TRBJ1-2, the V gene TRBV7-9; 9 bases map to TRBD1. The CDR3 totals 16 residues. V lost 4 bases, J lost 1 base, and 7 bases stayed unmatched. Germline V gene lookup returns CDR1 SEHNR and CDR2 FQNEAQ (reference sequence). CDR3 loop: CASSSDAGQGNYGYTF. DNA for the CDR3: TGTGCCAGCAGCTCCGACGCGGGACAGGGTAACTATGGCTACACCTTC.

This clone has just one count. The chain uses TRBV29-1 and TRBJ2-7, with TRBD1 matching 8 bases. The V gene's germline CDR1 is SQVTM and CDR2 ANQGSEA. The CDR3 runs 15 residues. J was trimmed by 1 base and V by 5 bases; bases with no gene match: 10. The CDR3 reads CSVSRKRTGSYEQYF. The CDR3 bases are TGCAGCGTTTCCCGGAAAAGGACAGGGTCCTACGAGCAGTACTTC.

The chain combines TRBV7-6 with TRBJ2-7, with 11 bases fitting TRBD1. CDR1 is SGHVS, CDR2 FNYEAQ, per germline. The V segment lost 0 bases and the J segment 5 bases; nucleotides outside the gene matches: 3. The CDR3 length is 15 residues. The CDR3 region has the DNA TGTGCCAGCAGCTTAGCTGGGACAGGGGGTAACGAGCAGTACTTC. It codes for CASSLAGTGGNEQYF.

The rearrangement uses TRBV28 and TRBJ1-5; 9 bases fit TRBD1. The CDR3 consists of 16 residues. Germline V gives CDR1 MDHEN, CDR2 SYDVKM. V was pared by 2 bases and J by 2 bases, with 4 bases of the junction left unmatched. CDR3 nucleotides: TGTGCCAGCAGTTTACCAAGGACAGGGGGCAATCAGCCCCAGCATTTT. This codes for CASSLPRTGGNQPQHF.

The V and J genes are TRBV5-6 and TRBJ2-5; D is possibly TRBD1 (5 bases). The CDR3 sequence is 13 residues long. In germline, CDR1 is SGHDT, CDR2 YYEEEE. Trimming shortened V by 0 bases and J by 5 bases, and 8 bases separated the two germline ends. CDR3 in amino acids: CASSLAGMETQYF. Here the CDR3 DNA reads TGTGCCAGCAGCTTGGCAGGGATGGAGACCCAGTACTTC.

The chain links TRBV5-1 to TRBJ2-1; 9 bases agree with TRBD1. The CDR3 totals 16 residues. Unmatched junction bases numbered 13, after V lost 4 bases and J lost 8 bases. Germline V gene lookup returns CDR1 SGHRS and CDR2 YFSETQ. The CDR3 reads CASSRTGTGPHDEQFF. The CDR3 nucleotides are TGCGCCAGCAGCCGCACCGGGACAGGGCCCCACGATGAGCAGTTCTTC.

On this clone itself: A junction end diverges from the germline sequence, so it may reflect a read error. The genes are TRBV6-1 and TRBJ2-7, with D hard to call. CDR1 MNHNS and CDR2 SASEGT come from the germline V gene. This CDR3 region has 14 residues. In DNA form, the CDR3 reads TGTGCCAACAGTGAAGCCAGGTCCTCCTACGAGCAGTACTTC. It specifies CANSEARSSYEQYF.